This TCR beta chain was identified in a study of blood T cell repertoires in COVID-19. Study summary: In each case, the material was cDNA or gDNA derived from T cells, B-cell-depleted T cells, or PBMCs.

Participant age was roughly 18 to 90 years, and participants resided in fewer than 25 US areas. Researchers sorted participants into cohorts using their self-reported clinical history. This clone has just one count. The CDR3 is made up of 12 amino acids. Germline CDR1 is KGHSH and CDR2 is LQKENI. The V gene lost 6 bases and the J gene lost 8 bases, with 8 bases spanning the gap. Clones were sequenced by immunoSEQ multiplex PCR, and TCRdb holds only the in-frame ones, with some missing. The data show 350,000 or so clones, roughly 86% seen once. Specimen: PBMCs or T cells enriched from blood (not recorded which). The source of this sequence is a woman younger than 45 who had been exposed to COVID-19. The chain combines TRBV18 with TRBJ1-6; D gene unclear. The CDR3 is CASSSPDSPLHF. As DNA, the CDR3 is TGTGCCAGCTCTTCCCCCGATTCACCCCTCCACTTT.